This T cell receptor (beta chain) was sequenced during a study of STAT3 mutations in large granular lymphocyte leukemia. Study-wide results and caveats: All newly emerging clones after therapy were STAT3 wild type. In T-cell large granular lymphocyte leukemia, about half of patients showed multiple immunodominant subclonotypes.

Regarding this clone: Its antigen is as yet unknown.

TCRbeta libraries averaged around 38,000 productive templates per sample. The protocol was immunoSEQ multiplex PCR, while the TCRdb copy is restricted to in-frame clones and leaves out a portion. The table has 30,000 to 45,000 clones, more than 70% seen once; the top ten hold 0.35% to 0.55%. V was cut by 0 bases and J by 1 base, with 16 bases left in between. The V gene's germline CDR1 is SGHDT and CDR2 YYEEEE. The CDR3 runs 17 residues. This clonotype originated in a human donor with T large granular lymphocyte leukemia. Some clones in this sample may be carry-over from other donors' samples. The sample consisted of PBMCs. V is TRBV5-6 and J is TRBJ1-1, with D tentatively TRBD1 (5 bases). The CDR3 DNA follows: TGTGCCAGCAGCTTGGTAGCCTTGTCGAGGGGGAACACTGAAGCTTTCTTT. Protein sequence: CASSLVALSRGNTEAFF.